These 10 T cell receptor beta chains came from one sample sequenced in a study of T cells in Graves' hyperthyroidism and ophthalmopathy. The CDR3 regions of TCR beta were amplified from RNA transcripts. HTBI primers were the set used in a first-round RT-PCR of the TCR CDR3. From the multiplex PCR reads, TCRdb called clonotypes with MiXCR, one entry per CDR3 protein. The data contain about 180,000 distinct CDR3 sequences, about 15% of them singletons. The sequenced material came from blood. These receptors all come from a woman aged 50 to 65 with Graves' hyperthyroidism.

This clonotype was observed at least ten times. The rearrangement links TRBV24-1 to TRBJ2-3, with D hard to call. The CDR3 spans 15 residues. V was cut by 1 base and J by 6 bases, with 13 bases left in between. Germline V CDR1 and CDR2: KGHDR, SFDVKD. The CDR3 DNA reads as TGTGCCACCAGTGATTTTGACTCCCTAGGGGATACGCAGTATTTT. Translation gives CATSDFDSLGDTQYF.

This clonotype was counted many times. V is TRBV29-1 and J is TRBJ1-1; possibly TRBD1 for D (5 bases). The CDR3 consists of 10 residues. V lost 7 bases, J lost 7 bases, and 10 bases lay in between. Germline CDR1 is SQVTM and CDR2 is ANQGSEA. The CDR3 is CSAWGSEAFF. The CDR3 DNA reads TGCAGCGCCTGGGGGAGTGAAGCTTTCTTT.

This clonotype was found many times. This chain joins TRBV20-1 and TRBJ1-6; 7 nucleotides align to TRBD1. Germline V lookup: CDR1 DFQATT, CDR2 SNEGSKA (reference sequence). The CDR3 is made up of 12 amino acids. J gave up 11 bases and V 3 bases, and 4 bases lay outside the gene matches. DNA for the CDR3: TGCAGTGCTAGTTCAGGGGGACCACCCCTCCACTTT. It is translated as CSASSGGPPLHF.

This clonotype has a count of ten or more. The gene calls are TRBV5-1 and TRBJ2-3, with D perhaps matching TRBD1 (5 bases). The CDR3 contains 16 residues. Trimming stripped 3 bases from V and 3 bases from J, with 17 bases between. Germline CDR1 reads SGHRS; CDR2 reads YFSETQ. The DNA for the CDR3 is TGCGCCAGCAGCTCGACTCTTACGACAGTTACAGATACGCAGTATTTT. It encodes CASSSTLTTVTDTQYF. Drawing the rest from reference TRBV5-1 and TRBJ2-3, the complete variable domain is KAGVTQTPRYLIKTRGQQVTLSCSPISGHRSVSWYQQTPGQGLQFLFEYFSETQRNKGNFPGRFSGRQFSNSRSEMNVSTLELGDSALYLCASSSTLTTVTDTQYFGPGTRLTVL.

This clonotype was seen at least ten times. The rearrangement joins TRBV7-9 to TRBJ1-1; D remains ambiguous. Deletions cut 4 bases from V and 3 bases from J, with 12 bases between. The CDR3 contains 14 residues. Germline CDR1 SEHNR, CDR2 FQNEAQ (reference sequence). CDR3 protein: CASSSRTGDTEAFF. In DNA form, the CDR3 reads TGTGCCAGCAGCTCGAGGACCGGAGACACTGAAGCTTTCTTT. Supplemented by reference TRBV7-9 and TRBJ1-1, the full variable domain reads DTGVSQNPRHKITKRGQNVTFRCDPISEHNRLYWYRQTLGQGPEFLTYFQNEAQLEKSRLLSDRFSAERPKGSFSTLEIQRTEQGDSAMYLCASSSRTGDTEAFFGQGTRLTVV.

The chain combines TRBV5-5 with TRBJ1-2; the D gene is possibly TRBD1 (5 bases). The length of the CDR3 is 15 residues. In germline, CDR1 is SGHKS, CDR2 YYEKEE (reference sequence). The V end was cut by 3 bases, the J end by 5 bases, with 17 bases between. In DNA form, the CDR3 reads TGTGCCAGCAGCTCCGGCGCGGGGGTTAGTTATGGCTACACCTTC. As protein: CASSSGAGVSYGYTF.

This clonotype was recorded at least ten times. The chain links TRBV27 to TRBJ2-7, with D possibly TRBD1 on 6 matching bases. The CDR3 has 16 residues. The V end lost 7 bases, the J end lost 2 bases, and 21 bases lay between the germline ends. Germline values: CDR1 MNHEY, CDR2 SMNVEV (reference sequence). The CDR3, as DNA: TGTGCCAGCAACGTCAACTTGAGACAGGCAACCTACGAGCAGTACTTC. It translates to CASNVNLRQATYEQYF.

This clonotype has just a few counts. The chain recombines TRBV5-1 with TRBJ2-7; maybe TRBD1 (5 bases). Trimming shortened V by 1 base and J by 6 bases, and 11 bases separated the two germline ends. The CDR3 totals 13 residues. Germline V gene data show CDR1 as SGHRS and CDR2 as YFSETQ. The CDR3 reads CASSLPGYGEQYF. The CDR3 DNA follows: TGCGCCAGCAGCTTGCCAGGGTATGGCGAGCAGTACTTC.

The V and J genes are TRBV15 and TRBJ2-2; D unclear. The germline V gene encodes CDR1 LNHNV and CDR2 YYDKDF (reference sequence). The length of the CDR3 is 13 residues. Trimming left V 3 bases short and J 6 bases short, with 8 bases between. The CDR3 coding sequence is TGTGCCACCAGCAGCCGCACAGCCGGGGAGCTGTTTTTT. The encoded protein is CATSSRTAGELFF.

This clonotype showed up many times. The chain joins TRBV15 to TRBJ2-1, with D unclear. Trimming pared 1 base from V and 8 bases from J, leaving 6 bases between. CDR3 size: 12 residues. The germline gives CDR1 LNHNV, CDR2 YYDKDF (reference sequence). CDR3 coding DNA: TGTGCCACCAGCAGAGCACCCTATGAGCAGTTCTTC. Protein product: CATSRAPYEQFF.